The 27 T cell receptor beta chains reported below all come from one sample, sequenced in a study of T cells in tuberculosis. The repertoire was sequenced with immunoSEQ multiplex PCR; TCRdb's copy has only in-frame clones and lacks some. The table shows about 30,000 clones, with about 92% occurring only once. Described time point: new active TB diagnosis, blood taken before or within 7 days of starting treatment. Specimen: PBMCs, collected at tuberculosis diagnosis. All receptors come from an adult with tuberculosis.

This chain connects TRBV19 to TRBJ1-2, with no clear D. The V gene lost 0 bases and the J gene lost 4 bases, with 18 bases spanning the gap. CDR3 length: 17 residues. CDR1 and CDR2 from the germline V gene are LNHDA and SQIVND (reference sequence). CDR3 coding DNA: TGTGCCAGTAGTATAGATCCCGGTAGAGGCTATCTCTATGGCTACACCTTC. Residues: CASSIDPGRGYLYGYTF. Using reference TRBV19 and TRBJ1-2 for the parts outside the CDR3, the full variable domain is DGGITQSPKYLFRKEGQNVTLSCEQNLNHDAMYWYRQDPGQGLRLIYYSQIVNDFQKGDIAEGYSVSREKKESFPLTVTSAQKNPTAFYLCASSIDPGRGYLYGYTFGSGTRLTVV.

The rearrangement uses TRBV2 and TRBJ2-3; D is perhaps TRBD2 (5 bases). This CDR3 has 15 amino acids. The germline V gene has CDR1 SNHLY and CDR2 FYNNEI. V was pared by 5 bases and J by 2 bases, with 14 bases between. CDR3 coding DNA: TGTGCCAGCAGTAAAGTGGGAGTCGCCACAGATACGCAGTATTTT. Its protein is CASSKVGVATDTQYF.

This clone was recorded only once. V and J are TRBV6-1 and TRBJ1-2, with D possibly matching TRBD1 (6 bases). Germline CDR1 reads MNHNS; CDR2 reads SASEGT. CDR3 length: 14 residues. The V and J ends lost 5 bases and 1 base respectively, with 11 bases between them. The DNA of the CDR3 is TGTGCCAGCAGTTCACAGGGCCGTAACTATGGCTACACCTTC. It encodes CASSSQGRNYGYTF.

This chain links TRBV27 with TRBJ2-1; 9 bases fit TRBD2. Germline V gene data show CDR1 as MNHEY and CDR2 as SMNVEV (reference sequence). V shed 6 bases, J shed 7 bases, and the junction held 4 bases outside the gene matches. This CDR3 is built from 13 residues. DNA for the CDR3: TGTGCCAGCAGGGGACTAGCTGCAAATGAGCAGTTCTTC. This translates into CASRGLAANEQFF.

The CDR3: CASSVEGTPGVSTEAFF. CDR3 bases: TGTGCCAGCAGCGTAGAGGGAACCCCAGGGGTTAGCACTGAAGCTTTCTTT. The chain uses TRBV9 and TRBJ1-1, with D tentatively TRBD1 (6 bases). CDR1 and CDR2 from the germline V gene are SGDLS and YYNGEE. V lost 0 bases, J lost 4 bases, and 19 bases lay in between. This CDR3 has 17 residues.

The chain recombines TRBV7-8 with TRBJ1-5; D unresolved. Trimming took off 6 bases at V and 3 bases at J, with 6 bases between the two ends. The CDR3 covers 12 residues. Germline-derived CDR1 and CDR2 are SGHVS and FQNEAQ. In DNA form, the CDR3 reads TGTGCCAGCAGTAGTTTCAATCAGCCCCAGCATTTT. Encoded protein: CASSSFNQPQHF.

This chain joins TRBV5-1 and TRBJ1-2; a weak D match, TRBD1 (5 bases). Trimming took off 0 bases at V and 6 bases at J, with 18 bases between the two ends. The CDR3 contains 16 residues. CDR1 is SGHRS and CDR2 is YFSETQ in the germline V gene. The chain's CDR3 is CASSLELGGRVDGYTF. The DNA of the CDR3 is TGCGCCAGCAGCTTGGAGCTAGGTGGCAGGGTTGATGGCTACACCTTC.

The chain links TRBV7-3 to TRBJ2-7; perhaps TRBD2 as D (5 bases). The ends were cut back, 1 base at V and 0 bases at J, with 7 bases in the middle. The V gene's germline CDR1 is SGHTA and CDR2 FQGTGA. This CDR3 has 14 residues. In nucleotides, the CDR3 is TGTGCCAGCAGCTTAAGCGGGTACTCCTACGAGCAGTACTTC. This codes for CASSLSGYSYEQYF.

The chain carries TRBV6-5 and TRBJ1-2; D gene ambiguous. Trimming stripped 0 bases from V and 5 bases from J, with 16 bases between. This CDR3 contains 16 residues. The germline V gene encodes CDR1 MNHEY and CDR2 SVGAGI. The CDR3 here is CASSYSQEAPTYGYTF. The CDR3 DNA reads TGTGCCAGCAGTTACTCACAAGAGGCCCCCACGTATGGCTACACCTTC.

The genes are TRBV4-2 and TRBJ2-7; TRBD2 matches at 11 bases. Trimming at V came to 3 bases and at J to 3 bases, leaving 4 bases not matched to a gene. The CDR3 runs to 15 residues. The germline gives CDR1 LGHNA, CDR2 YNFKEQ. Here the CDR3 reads CASSQALAGDYEQYF. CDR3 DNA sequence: TGTGCCAGCAGCCAGGCACTAGCGGGAGACTACGAGCAGTACTTC.

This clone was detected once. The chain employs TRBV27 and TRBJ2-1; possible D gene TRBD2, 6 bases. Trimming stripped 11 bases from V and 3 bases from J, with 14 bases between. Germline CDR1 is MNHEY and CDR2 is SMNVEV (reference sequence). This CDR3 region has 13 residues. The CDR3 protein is CAPRDFFYNEQFF. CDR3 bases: TGTGCCCCACGGGACTTTTTCTACAATGAGCAGTTCTTC.

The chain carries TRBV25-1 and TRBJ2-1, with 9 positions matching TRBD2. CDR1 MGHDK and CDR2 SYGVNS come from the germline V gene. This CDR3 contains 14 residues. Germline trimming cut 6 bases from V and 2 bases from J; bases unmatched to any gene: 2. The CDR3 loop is CASRTSGPYNEQFF. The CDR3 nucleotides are TGTGCCAGCAGGACTAGCGGCCCCTACAATGAGCAGTTCTTC.

This CDR3 is CASSLRTANTGELFF. CDR3 in DNA: TGCGCCAGCAGCTTAAGGACAGCGAACACCGGGGAGCTGTTTTTT. The rearrangement links TRBV5-1 to TRBJ2-2; D perhaps matches TRBD1 (6 bases). The CDR3 is 15 amino acids. Germline V gene lookup returns CDR1 SGHRS and CDR2 YFSETQ. The V and J ends lost 2 bases and 0 bases respectively, with 8 bases between them.

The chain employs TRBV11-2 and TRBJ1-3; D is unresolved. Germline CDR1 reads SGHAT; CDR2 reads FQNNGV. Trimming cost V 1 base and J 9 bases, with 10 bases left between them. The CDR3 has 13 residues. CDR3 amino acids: CASSLGSGSTIYF. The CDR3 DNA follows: TGTGCCAGCAGCTTAGGTTCCGGGAGCACCATATATTTT.

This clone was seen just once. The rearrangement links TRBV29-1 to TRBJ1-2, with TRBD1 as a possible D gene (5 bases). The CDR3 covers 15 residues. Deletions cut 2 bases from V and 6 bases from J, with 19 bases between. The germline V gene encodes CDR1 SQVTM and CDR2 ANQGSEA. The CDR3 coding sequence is TGCAGCGTTGAAATCCAGACAGCCTTCTTCGATGGCTACACCTTC. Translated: CSVEIQTAFFDGYTF.

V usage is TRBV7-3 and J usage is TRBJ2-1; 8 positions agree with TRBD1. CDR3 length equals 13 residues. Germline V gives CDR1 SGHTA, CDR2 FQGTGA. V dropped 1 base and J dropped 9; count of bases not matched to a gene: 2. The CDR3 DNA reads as TGTGCCAGCAGCTTAATGACAGGGGTTGAGCAGTTCTTC. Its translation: CASSLMTGVEQFF.

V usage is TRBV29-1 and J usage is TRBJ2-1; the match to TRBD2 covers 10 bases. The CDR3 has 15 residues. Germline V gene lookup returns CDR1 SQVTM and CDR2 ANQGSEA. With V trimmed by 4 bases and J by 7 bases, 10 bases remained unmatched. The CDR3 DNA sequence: TGCAGCGTTGTGAGGGCTAGCGGGAGACGGAATGAGCAGTTCTTC. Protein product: CSVVRASGRRNEQFF.

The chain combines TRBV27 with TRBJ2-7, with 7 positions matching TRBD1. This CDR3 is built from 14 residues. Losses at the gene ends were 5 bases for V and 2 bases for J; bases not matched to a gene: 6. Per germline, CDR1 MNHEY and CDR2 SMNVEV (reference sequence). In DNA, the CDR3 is TGTGCCAGCAGTCGTTACAGGGGCCCCTACGAGCAGTACTTC. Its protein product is CASSRYRGPYEQYF.

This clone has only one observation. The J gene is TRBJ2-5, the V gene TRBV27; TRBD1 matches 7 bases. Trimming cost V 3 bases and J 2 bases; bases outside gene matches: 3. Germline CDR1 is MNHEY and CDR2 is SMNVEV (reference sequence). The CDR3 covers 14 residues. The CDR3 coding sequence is TGTGCCAGCAGTTTCGACAGGGCACAAGAGACCCAGTACTTC. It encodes CASSFDRAQETQYF.

The CDR3 loop is CASSPDRGLGEQYF. In nucleotides, the CDR3 is TGTGCCAGCTCACCAGACAGGGGGCTGGGGGAGCAGTACTTC. V gene TRBV18 combines with J gene TRBJ2-7; 10 bases agree with TRBD1. This CDR3 comprises 14 residues. Per germline, CDR1 KGHSH and CDR2 LQKENI. The V and J ends lost 2 bases and 7 bases, in that order; junction bases with no gene match: 5.

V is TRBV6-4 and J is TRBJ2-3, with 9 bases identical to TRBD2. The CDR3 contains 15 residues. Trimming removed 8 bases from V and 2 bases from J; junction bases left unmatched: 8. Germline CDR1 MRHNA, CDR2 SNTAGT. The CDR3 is CASSIAGEDTDTQYF. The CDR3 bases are TGTGCCAGCTCTATAGCGGGAGAGGACACAGATACGCAGTATTTT.

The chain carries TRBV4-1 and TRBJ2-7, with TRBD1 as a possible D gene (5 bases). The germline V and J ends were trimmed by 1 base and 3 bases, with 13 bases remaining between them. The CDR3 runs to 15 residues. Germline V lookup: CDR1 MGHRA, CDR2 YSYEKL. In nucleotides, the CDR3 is TGCGCCAGCAGCCAAGGGGGCTCCCGGTACTACGAGCAGTACTTC. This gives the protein CASSQGGSRYYEQYF.

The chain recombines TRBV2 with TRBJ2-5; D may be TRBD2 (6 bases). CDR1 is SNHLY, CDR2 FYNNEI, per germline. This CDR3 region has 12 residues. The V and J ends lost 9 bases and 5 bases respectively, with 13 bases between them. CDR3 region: CARGFGGETQYF. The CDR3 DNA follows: TGTGCCAGGGGCTTCGGGGGTGAGACCCAGTACTTC.

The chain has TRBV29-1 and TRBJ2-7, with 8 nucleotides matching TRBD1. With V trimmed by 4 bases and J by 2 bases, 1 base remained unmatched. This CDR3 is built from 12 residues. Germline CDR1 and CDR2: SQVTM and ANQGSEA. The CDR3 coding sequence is TGCAGCGTTGGGACAGGGACCTACGAGCAGTACTTC. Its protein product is CSVGTGTYEQYF.

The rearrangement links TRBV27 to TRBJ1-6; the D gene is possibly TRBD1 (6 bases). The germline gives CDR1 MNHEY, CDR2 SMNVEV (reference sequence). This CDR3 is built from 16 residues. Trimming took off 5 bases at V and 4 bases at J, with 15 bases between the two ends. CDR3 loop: CASSLRGQRYNSPLHF. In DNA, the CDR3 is TGTGCCAGCAGTCTAAGAGGACAGAGATATAATTCACCCCTCCACTTT.

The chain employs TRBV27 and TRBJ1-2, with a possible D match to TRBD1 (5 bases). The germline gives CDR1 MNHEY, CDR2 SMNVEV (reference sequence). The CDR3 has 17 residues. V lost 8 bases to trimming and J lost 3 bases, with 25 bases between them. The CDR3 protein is CASAENRYRGWDYGYTF. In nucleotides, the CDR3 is TGTGCCAGCGCCGAAAACCGGTACCGGGGGTGGGACTATGGCTACACCTTC.

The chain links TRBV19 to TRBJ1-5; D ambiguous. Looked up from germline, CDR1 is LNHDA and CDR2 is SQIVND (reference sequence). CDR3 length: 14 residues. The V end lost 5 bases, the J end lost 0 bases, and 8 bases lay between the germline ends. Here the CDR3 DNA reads TGTGCCAGTAGTCCCCTCGGTAGCAATCAGCCCCAGCATTTT. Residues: CASSPLGSNQPQHF.